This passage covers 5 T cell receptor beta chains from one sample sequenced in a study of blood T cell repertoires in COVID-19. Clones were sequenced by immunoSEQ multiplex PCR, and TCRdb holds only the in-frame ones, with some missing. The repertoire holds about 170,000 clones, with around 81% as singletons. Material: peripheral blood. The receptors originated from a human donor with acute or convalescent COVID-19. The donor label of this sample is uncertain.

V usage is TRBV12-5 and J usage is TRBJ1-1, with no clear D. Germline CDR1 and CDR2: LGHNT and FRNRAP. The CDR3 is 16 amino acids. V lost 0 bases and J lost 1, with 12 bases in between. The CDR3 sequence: CASGLVLGNKNTEAFF. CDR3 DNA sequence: TGTGCTAGTGGTTTGGTACTGGGCAACAAGAACACTGAAGCTTTCTTT. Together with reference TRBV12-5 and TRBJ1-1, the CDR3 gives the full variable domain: DARVTQTPRHKVTEMGQEVTMRCQPILGHNTVFWYRQTMMQGLELLAYFRNRAPLDDSGMPKDRFSAEMPDATLATLKIQPSEPRDSAVYFCASGLVLGNKNTEAFFGQGTRLTVV.

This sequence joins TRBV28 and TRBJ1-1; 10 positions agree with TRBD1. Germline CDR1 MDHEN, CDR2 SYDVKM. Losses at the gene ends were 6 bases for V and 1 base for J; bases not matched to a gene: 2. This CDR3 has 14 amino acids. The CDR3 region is CASRGQGSNTEAFF. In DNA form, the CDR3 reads TGTGCCAGCAGGGGACAGGGGTCGAACACTGAAGCTTTCTTT.

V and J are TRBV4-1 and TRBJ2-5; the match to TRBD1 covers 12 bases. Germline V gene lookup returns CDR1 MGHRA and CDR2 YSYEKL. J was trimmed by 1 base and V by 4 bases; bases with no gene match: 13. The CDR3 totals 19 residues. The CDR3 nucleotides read TGCGCCAGCAGCCCCCACCCGGCATCGGGACAGGGGGCCCAAGAGACCCAGTACTTC. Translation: CASSPHPASGQGAQETQYF.

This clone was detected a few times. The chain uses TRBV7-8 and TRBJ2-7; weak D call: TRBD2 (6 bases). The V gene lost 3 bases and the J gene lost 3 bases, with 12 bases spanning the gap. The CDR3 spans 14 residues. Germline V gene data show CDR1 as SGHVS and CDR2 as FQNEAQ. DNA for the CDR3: TGTGCCAGCAGCTTGGCGGGACCGGACTACGAGCAGTACTTC. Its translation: CASSLAGPDYEQYF.

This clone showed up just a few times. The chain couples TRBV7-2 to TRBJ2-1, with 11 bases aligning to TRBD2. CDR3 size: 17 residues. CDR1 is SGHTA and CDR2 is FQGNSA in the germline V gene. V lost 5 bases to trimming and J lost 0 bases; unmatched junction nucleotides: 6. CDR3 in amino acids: CASSERLAGSSYNEQFF. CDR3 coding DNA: TGTGCCAGCAGCGAAAGACTAGCGGGAAGCTCCTACAATGAGCAGTTCTTC.